This T cell receptor (beta chain) was profiled in a study of T cell responses to AZD1222 COVID-19 vaccine. Study as a whole: Pooling was applied to second doses at about 4 or about 12 weeks. Study results and caveats: Donors were largely white British and mainly female; clonal diversity was possibly underestimated. The study reported that nearly half of spike-specific TCRs target unmutated variant regions. Only five or six people who got AZD1222 tested seropositive at baseline.

In regard to this clone: Its antigen is undetermined.

Sequencing used immunoSEQ multiplex PCR; TCRdb keeps in-frame clones, though not all of them. This sample has 110,000 to 150,000 clones, with under 95% found just once. V dropped 1 base and J dropped 3 bases, with 18 bases sitting between them. The germline V gene has CDR1 LGHNA and CDR2 YSLEER. CDR3 length: 17 residues. The sequence derives from an adult in good health. Here the sequenced sample was peripheral blood, taken on day 0 of AZD1222 vaccination. V is TRBV4-3 and J is TRBJ1-1, with a possible D match to TRBD1 (6 bases). The CDR3 sequence is CASSQGRGREADTEAFF. The DNA of the CDR3 is TGCGCCAGCAGCCAAGGCAGGGGTAGGGAGGCGGACACTGAAGCTTTCTTT.